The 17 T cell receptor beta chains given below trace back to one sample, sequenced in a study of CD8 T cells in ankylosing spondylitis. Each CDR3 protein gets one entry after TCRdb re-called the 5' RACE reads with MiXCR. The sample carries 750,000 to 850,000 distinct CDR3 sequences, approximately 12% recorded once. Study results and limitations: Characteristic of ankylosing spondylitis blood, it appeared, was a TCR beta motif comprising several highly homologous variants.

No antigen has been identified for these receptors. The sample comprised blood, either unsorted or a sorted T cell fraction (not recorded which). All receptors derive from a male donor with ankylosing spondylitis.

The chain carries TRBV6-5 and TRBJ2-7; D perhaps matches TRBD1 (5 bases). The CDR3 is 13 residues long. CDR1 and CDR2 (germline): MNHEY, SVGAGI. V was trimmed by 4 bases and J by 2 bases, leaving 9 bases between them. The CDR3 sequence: CASSSTTAYEQYF. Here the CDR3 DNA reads TGTGCCAGCAGTTCCACGACAGCCTACGAGCAGTACTTC.

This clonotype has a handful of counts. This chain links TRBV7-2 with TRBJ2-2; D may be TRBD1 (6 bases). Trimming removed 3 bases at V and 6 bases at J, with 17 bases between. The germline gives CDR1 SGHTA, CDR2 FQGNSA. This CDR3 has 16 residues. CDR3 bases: TGTGCCAGCAGCTTTTTATCGGCAGGGGCGGCCGGGGAGCTGTTTTTT. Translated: CASSFLSAGAAGELFF.

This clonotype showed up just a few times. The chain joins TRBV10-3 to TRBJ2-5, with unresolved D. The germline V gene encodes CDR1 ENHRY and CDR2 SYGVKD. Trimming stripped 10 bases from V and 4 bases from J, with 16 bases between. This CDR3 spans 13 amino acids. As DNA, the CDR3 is TGTGCCACCTCTGAACGGGTGGGAGAGACCCAGTACTTC. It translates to CATSERVGETQYF.

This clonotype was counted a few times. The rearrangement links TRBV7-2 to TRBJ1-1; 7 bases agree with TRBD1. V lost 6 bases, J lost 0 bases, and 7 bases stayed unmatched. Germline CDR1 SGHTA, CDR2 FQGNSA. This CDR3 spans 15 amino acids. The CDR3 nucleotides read TGTGCCAGCAGGAGAGGACAGGCTTTGAACACTGAAGCTTTCTTT. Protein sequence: CASRRGQALNTEAFF.

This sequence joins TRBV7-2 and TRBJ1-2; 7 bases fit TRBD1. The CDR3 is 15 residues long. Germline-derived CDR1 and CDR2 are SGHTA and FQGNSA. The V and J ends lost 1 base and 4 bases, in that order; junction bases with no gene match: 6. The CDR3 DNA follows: TGTGCCAGCAGCTTAGAGGGGGCGCGGATCTATGGCTACACCTTC. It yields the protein CASSLEGARIYGYTF. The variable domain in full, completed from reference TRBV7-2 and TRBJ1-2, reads GAGVSQSPSNKVTEKGKDVELRCDPISGHTALYWYRQSLGQGLEFLIYFQGNSAPDKSGLPSDRFSAERTGGSVSTLTIQRTQQEDSAVYLCASSLEGARIYGYTFGSGTRLTVV.

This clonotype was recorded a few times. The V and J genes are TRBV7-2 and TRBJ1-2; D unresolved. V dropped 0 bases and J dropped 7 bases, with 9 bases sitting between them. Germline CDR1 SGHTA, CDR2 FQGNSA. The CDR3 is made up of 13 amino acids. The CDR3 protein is CASSLATASGYTF. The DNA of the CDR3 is TGTGCCAGCAGCTTAGCCACAGCATCTGGCTACACCTTC.

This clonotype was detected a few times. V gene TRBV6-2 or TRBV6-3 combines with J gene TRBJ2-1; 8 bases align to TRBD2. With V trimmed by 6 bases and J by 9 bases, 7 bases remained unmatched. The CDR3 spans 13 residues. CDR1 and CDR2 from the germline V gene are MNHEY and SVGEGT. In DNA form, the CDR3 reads TGTGCCAGCAGCCTCCAGCGGGGGACTGAGCAGTTCTTC. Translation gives CASSLQRGTEQFF.

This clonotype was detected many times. This CDR3 reads CASSLLGTYGYTF. In DNA, the CDR3 is TGTGCCAGCAGTTTACTCGGGACCTATGGCTACACCTTC. This chain connects TRBV27 to TRBJ1-2, with D tentatively TRBD1 (5 bases). CDR1 and CDR2 from the germline V gene are MNHEY and SMNVEV (reference sequence). CDR3 length: 13 residues. Trimming pared 2 bases from V and 4 bases from J, leaving 8 bases between.

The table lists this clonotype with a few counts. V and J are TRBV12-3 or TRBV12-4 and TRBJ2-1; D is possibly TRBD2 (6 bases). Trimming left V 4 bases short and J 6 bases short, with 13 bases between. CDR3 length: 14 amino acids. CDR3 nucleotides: TGTGCCAGCAGTTCCAGACTAGTCCGCAATGAGCAGTTCTTC. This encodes CASSSRLVRNEQFF.

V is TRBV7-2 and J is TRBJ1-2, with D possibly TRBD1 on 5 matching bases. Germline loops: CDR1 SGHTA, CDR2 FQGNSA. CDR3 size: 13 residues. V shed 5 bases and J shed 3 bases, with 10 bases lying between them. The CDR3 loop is CASSPQAYYGYTF. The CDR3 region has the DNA TGTGCCAGCAGCCCACAGGCTTACTATGGCTACACCTTC.

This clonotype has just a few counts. The CDR3 DNA sequence: TGTGCCAGCAGCTTGCTAGAATGGGGCTATGAGCAGTTCTTC. The encoded protein is CASSLLEWGYEQFF. The chain carries TRBV7-9 and TRBJ2-1, with D perhaps matching TRBD1 (5 bases). CDR1 is SEHNR, CDR2 FQNEAQ, per germline (reference sequence). The CDR3 loop spans 14 amino acids. V was shortened by 3 bases and J by 8 bases, with 14 bases between the two germline ends. The full variable domain, completed using reference TRBV7-9 and TRBJ2-1, is DTGVSQNPRHKITKRGQNVTFRCDPISEHNRLYWYRQTLGQGPEFLTYFQNEAQLEKSRLLSDRFSAERPKGSFSTLEIQRTEQGDSAMYLCASSLLEWGYEQFFGPGTRLTVL.

The CDR3 DNA is TGCAGTGCTAGAAAAGGGACAGGCCAAGAGACCCAGTACTTC. Encoded protein: CSARKGTGQETQYF. The chain employs TRBV20-1 and TRBJ2-5; 8 bases align to TRBD1. CDR3 length: 14 amino acids. J was trimmed by 1 base and V by 2 bases; bases with no gene match: 3. Germline lookup yields CDR1 DFQATT and CDR2 SNEGSKA (reference sequence).

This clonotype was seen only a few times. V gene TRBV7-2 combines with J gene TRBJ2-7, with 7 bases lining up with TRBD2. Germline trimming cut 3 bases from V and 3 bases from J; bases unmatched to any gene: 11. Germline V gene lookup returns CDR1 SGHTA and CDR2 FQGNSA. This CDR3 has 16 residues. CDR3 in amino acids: CASSLSTSRLGYEQYF. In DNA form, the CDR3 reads TGTGCCAGCAGCTTGTCGACTAGCCGACTCGGCTACGAGCAGTACTTC.

Here the CDR3 reads CASRRAYNEQFF. The CDR3 DNA follows: TGTGCCAGCCGGCGGGCTTACAATGAGCAGTTCTTC. V gene TRBV12-3 or TRBV12-4 combines with J gene TRBJ2-1; possible D gene TRBD2, 5 bases. V was trimmed by 8 bases and J by 4 bases, leaving 9 bases between them. The CDR3 length is 12 residues.

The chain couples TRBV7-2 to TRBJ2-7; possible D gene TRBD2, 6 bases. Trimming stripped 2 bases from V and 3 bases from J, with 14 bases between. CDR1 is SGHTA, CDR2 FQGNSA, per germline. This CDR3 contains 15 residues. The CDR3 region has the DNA TGTGCCAGCAGCTTAACGCGGGGAGTTTACTACGAGCAGTACTTC. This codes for CASSLTRGVYYEQYF.

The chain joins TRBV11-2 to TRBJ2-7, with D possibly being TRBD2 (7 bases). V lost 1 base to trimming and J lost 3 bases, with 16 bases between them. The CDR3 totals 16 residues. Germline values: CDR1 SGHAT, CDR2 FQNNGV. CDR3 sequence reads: CASSLVPGGSSYEQYF. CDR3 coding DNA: TGTGCCAGCAGCTTAGTTCCGGGGGGCTCGAGCTACGAGCAGTACTTC.

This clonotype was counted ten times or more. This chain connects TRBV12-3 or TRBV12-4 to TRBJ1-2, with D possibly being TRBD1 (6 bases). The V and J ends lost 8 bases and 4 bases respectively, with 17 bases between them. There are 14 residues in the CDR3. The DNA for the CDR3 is TGTGCCAGCTTTAGGACGGGGGCCACCTATGGCTACACCTTC. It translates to CASFRTGATYGYTF.